This TCR beta chain was documented in a study of CD8+ T cells in alopecia areata. RNA, once extracted, was reverse transcribed into cDNA for use as the sequencing template. Sequenced by immunoSEQ multiplex PCR; TCRdb stores in-frame clones only, minus some. The sample includes 150,000 to 200,000 clones, around 60% seen only once; the top ten take roughly 14%. CDR1 and CDR2 from the germline V gene are LNHDA and SQIVND (reference sequence). The germline V and J ends were trimmed by 5 bases and 1 base, with 9 bases remaining between them. The length of the CDR3 is 13 residues. The source was CD4+ T cells sorted from blood, collected at week 0. The V and J genes are TRBV19 and TRBJ2-7; no reliable D call. The sequence came from a human donor with alopecia areata. Here the CDR3 DNA reads TGTGCCAGTAGTTGGAGCGAGTCCTACGAGCAGTACTTC. It translates to CASSWSESYEQYF. The entire variable domain, with the rest obtained from reference TRBV19 and TRBJ2-7, is as follows: DGGITQSPKYLFRKEGQNVTLSCEQNLNHDAMYWYRQDPGQGLRLIYYSQIVNDFQKGDIAEGYSVSREKKESFPLTVTSAQKNPTAFYLCASSWSESYEQYFGPGTRLTVT.